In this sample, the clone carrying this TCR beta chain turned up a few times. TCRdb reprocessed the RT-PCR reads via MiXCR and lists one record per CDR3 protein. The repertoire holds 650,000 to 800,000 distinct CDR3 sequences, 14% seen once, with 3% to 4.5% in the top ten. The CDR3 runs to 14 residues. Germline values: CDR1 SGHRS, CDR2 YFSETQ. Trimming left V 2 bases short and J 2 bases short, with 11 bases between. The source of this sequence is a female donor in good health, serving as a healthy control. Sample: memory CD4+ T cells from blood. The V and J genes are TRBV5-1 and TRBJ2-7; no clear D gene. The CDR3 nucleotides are TGCGCCAGCAGCTTATTCACTGATACCTACGAGCAGTACTTC. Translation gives CASSLFTDTYEQYF. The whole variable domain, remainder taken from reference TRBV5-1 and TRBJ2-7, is KAGVTQTPRYLIKTRGQQVTLSCSPISGHRSVSWYQQTPGQGLQFLFEYFSETQRNKGNFPGRFSGRQFSNSRSEMNVSTLELGDSALYLCASSLFTDTYEQYFGPGTRLTVT.